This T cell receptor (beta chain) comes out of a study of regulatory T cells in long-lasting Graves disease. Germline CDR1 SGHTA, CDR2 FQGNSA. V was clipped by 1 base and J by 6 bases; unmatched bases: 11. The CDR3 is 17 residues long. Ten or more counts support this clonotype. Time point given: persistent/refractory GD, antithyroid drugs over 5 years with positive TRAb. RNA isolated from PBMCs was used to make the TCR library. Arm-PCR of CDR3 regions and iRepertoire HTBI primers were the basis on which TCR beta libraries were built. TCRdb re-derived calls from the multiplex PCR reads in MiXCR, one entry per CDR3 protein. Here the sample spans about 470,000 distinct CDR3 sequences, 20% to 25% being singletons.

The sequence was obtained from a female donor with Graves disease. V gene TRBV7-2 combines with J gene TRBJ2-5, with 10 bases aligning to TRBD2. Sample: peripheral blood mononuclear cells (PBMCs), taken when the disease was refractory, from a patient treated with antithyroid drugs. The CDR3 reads CASSLEVSGRSGKTQYF. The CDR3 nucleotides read TGTGCCAGCAGCTTAGAAGTTAGCGGGAGGAGCGGGAAGACCCAGTACTTC.